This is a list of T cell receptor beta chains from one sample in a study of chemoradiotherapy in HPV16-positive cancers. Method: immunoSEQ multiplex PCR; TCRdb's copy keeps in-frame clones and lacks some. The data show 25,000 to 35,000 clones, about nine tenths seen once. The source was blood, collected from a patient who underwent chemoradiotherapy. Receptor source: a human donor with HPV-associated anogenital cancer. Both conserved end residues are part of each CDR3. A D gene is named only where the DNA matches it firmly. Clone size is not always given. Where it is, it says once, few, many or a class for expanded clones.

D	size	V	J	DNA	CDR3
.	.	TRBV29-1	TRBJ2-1	TGCAGCGTTGAAGATCTGGCGAACAATGAGCAGTTCTTC	CSVEDLANNEQFF
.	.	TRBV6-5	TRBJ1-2	TGTGCCAGCAGTTACGTTCGGGGGCGCGGCTATGGCTACACCTTC	CASSYVRGRGYGYTF
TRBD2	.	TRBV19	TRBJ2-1	TGTGCCAGTAGTATAGAGTCTAGCGGGGGGGCGAATGAGCAGTTCTTC	CASSIESSGGANEQFF
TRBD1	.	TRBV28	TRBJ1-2	TGTGCCAGCAGTTTGGGAGGGGTTCAGGGGGGATATGGCTACACCTTC	CASSLGGVQGGYGYTF
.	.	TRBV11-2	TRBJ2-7	TGTGCCAGCAGCTTCCAAATCCGGGACCTACCCTACGAGCAGTACTTC	CASSFQIRDLPYEQYF
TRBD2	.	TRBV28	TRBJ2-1	TGTGCCAGCAGCGCCGGGACTAGCGGGACCGTATTCTACAATGAGCAGTTCTTC	CASSAGTSGTVFYNEQFF
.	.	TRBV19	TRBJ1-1	TGTGCCAGTAGGGATATCCTTGGCAGGGAGCACACTGAAGCTTTCTTT	CASRDILGREHTEAFF
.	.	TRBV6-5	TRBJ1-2	TGTGCCAGCAGGAGAGACAGGTTCGGCTATGGCTACACCTTC	CASRRDRFGYGYTF
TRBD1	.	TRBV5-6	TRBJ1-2	TGTGCCAGCAGTCGCGGGACAGTTAACTATGGCTACACCTTC	CASSRGTVNYGYTF
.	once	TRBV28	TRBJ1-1	TGTGCCAGCAGTTTTCTCGGCCTTACCCCCTCTAACACTGAAGCTTTCTTT	CASSFLGLTPSNTEAFF
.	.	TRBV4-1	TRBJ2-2	TGCGCCAGCAGCCATGCTTTACGGGGGCGGACCGGGGAGCTGTTTTTT	CASSHALRGRTGELFF
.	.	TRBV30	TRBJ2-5	TGTGCCTGGCGCGAAACCGAGTACCAAGAGACCCAGTACTTC	CAWRETEYQETQYF
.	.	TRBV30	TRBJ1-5	TGTGCCTGGAGTGTACAGAGAGGGCCCCAGCATTTT	CAWSVQRGPQHF
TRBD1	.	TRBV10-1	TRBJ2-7	TGCGCCAGCAGTGAGTCGGGGACAGGGAAGGAGCAGTACTTC	CASSESGTGKEQYF
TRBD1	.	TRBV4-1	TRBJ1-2	TGCGCCAGCAGCCAAGAAGGGGGCAGAGTACTTTATGGCTACACCTTC	CASSQEGGRVLYGYTF
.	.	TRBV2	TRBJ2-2	TGTGCCAGCAGCGCCGGGACGAACACCGGGGAGCTGTTTTTT	CASSAGTNTGELFF
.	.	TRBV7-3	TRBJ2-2	TGTGCCAGCAGCCCTGCAAACACCGGGGAGCTGTTTTTT	CASSPANTGELFF
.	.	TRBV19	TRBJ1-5	TGTGCCAGTAGTAACCGTCAGCCCCAGCATTTT	CASSNRQPQHF
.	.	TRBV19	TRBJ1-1	TGTGCCAGTAGTAAGGAGAAAATGGTCACTGAAGCTTTCTTT	CASSKEKMVTEAFF
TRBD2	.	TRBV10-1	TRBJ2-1	TGCGCCAGCAGCCCCTCTGGCGGGGGGTACAATGAGCAGTTCTTC	CASSPSGGGYNEQFF
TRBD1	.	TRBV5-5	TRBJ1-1	TGTGCCAGCAGCCCCACAGGGGACACTGAAGCTTTCTTT	CASSPTGDTEAFF
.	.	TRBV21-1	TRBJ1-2	TGTGCCAGCCCGCCCCGACAGGGATCGAACTATGGCTACACCTTC	CASPPRQGSNYGYTF
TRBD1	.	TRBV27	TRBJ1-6	TGTGCCAGCAGTGACAGGGAGAATTCACCCCTCCACTTT	CASSDRENSPLHF
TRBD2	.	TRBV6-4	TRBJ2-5	TGTGCCAGCAGTCCTAGCGGTGGAGAGACCCAGTACTTC	CASSPSGGETQYF
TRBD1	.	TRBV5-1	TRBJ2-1	TGCGCCAGCAGCTTTCGGGACAGGGGTTCCCTCAATGAGCAGTTCTTC	CASSFRDRGSLNEQFF
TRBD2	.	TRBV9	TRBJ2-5	TGTGCCAGCAGCGTAGGCGGGGGTCGAGGGGTTCAAGAGACCCAGTACTTC	CASSVGGGRGVQETQYF
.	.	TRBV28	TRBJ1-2	TGTGCCAGCAGTTTTTTTGGGGCAGCTTCTAACTATGGCTACACCTTC	CASSFFGAASNYGYTF
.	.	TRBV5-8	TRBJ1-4	TGTGCCAGCAGCCCGGCGAGGGGGGGGCAGAATGAAAAACTGTTTTTT	CASSPARGGQNEKLFF
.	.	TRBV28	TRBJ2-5	TGTGCCAGCAGTCCGGGTCAAGAGACCCAGTACTTC	CASSPGQETQYF
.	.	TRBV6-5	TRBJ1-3	TGTGCCAGCAGTTACGGGGTTGGAAACACCATATATTTT	CASSYGVGNTIYF
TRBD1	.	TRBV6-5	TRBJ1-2	TGTGCCAGCAGTTACGGACAGGGTAGGGGCTACACCTTC	CASSYGQGRGYTF
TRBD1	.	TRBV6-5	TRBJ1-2	TGTGCCAGCAGTCCCGGACAGGGGCATGGCTACACCTTC	CASSPGQGHGYTF
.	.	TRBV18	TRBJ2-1	TGTGCCAGCTCACCTTCTACAGGGTACAATGAGCAGTTCTTC	CASSPSTGYNEQFF
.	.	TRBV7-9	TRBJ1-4	TGTGCCAGCAGCCCATGGGTGGAAAAACTGTTTTTT	CASSPWVEKLFF
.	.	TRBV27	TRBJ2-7	TGTGCCAGCAGTTTAACGAGGGGGGGAAGGACGACCATGGGGGAGCAGTACTTC	CASSLTRGGRTTMGEQYF
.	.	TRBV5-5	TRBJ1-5	TGTGCCAGCAGCCCCTGGGCCCGGGCGTTTAGCAATCAGCCCCAGCATTTT	CASSPWARAFSNQPQHF
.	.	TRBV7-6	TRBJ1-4	TGTGCCAGCAGCCCTGACAGGAGTAATGAAAAACTGTTTTTT	CASSPDRSNEKLFF
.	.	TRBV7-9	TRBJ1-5	TGTGCCAGCAGCTTAGTTGGGAGTCAGCCCCAGCATTTT	CASSLVGSQPQHF
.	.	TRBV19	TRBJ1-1	TGTGCCAGTAGCCCCTCAACAGGGATTGAAGCTTTCTTT	CASSPSTGIEAFF
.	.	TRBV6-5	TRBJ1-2	TGTGCCAGCAGTTACCTCGGGACCAACTATGGCTACACCTTC	CASSYLGTNYGYTF
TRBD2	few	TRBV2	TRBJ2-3	TGTGCCAGCAGTTTACTAGCGGGAGGGCGGGATACGCAGTATTTT	CASSLLAGGRDTQYF
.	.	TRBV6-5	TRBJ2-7	TGTGCCAGCAGTTACTCCCGGGAGAGCTCCTACGAGCAGTACTTC	CASSYSRESSYEQYF
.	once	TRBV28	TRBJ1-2	TGTGCCAGCAGATCCTTTGGGGGGGCTCAATACTATGGCTACACCTTC	CASRSFGGAQYYGYTF
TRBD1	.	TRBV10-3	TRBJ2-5	TGTGCCATCAGTGACGGACAGGGGTACCAAGAGACCCAGTACTTC	CAISDGQGYQETQYF
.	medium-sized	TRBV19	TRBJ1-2	TGTGCCAGTAGTATTCTTGCCCGAATCGACTATGGCTACACCTTC	CASSILARIDYGYTF
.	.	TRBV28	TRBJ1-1	TGTGCCAGCAGGCCCACAGGGAGTACTGAAGCTTTCTTT	CASRPTGSTEAFF
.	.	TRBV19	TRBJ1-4	TGTGCCAGTAGTATCTTAGCAACTAATGAAAAACTGTTTTTT	CASSILATNEKLFF
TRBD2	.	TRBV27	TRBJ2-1	TGTGCCAGCAGTTTATTGGCTAGCGGGGAACACAATGAGCAGTTCTTC	CASSLLASGEHNEQFF
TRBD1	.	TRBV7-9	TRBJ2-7	TGTGCCAGCAGCCAAAGCCGTAGGACAGGGGTTTACGAGCAGTACTTC	CASSQSRRTGVYEQYF
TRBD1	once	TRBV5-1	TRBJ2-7	TGCGCCAGCAGCTCCGGGACAGGAGTTGCCTACGAGCAGTACTTC	CASSSGTGVAYEQYF
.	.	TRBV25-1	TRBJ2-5	TGTGCCATCGGGGGCGGGCAGGGGGAGGAAGAGACCCAGTACTTC	CAIGGGQGEEETQYF
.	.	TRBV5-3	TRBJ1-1	TGTGCCAGAAGCTTGAGGAAGTCAGGGACTCGGGCTGAAGCTTTCTTT	CARSLRKSGTRAEAFF
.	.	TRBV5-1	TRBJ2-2	TGCGCCAGCAGCTTGGGGGATAACACCGGGGAGCTGTTTTTT	CASSLGDNTGELFF
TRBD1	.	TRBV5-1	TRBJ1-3	TGCGCCAGCAGCTGGACAGGGGGAATAGCTGGGTCTGGAAACACCATATATTTT	CASSWTGGIAGSGNTIYF
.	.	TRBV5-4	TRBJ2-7	TGTGCCAGCAGCTTACGGGACTACGAGCAGTACTTC	CASSLRDYEQYF
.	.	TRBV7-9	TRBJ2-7	TGTGCCAGCAGCTTAGCGGGAGGCGTCTACGAGCAGTACTTC	CASSLAGGVYEQYF
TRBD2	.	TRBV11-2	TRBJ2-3	TGTGCCAGCAGCTTCTCAGCGGGGGCGGCAGATACGCAGTATTTT	CASSFSAGAADTQYF
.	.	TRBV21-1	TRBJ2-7	TGTGCCAGCAGCAAAGTCGCTTTGGTGCAGTACTTC	CASSKVALVQYF
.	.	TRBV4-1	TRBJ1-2	TGCGCCAGCAGCCAGTCGGGGGGCTTGGGCTATGGCTACACCTTC	CASSQSGGLGYGYTF